These T cell receptor beta chains were read from a single sample in a study of T cells in Graves' hyperthyroidism and ophthalmopathy. MiXCR was run by TCRdb on the multiplex PCR reads, yielding one entry per CDR3 protein. In the table there are fewer than 650,000 distinct CDR3 sequences, roughly 13% of which are singletons. Sequencing was done on a sample of blood. All receptors derive from a woman between 25 and 40 years old with Graves' hyperthyroidism that later progressed to Graves' ophthalmopathy. The CDR3 runs from the conserved cysteine through the conserved F or W. D genes are given only for firm matches. Part of the rows lack a size; the others show once, few, many or a class for expanded clones.

TRBV5-6,TRBJ2-1,NA,TRBD1,TGTGCCAGCAGCTGGGACAGCAACTCCTACAATGAGCAGTTCTTC,CASSWDSNSYNEQFF
TRBV18,TRBJ1-1,NA,NA,TGTGCCAGCTCACCGAGGCCAGGGGTCGAGTACACTGAAGCTTTCTTT,CASSPRPGVEYTEAFF
TRBV12-3/TRBV12-4,TRBJ1-1,many,NA,TGTGCCAGCAGACAGAACACTGAAGCTTTCTTT,CASRQNTEAFF
TRBV29-1,TRBJ2-5,many,NA,TGCAGCGTTGATCTATGGTCGAGACAGCAAGAGACCCAGTACTTC,CSVDLWSRQQETQYF
TRBV19,TRBJ2-5,many,TRBD2,TGTGCCAGTAGTATTTTTGCGGGAGTACAAGAGACCCAGTACTTC,CASSIFAGVQETQYF
TRBV20-1,TRBJ2-5,many,TRBD2,TGCAGTGCTAGTTGGACTAGCGGAAAAGAGACCCAGTACTTC,CSASWTSGKETQYF
TRBV2,TRBJ2-3,many,NA,TGTGCCAGCAGTGAAGCGCTTCCAGATACGCAGTATTTT,CASSEALPDTQYF
TRBV6-5,TRBJ2-1,many,TRBD1,TGTGCCAGCAGTTACGCGGGACAGGGGAAGAATGAGCAGTTCTTC,CASSYAGQGKNEQFF
TRBV19,TRBJ2-3,NA,NA,TGTGCCAGTAGTATATTGGACAGTCGCACAGATACGCAGTATTTT,CASSILDSRTDTQYF
TRBV30,TRBJ1-3,many,NA,TGTGCCTGGGCCACAGGAGTTTCTGGAAACACCATATATTTT,CAWATGVSGNTIYF
TRBV6-2/TRBV6-3,TRBJ2-2,NA,TRBD1,TGTGCCAGCAGTTACTCGAGATACAGGGGGGAAACCGGGGAGCTGTTTTTT,CASSYSRYRGETGELFF
TRBV19,TRBJ1-5,many,TRBD1,TGTGCCAGTCACAGGGGCCCTTATAGCAATCAGCCCCAGCATTTT,CASHRGPYSNQPQHF
TRBV6-2/TRBV6-3,TRBJ1-1,NA,TRBD1,TGTGCCAGCAGGCCCGGTCAGGGGGGAGCTTTCTTT,CASRPGQGGAFF
TRBV29-1,TRBJ1-2,few,TRBD1,TGCAGCGTTGGGGGACAGAACTATGGCTACACCTTC,CSVGGQNYGYTF
TRBV13,TRBJ1-2,many,NA,TGTGCCAGCAGCTCACCGAAATCCCGGGGCTACACCTTC,CASSSPKSRGYTF
TRBV3-1,TRBJ2-1,NA,NA,TGTGCCAGCAGCCAAGATTTCGGGGTCAACCCTTACAATGAGCAGTTCTTC,CASSQDFGVNPYNEQFF
TRBV11-2,TRBJ2-7,NA,TRBD2,TGTGCCAGCAGCTTCCGGACTAGCGGGCCCCTGGGGGAGCAGTACTTC,CASSFRTSGPLGEQYF
TRBV11-2,TRBJ2-7,many,NA,TGTGCCAGCAGCTTTTCCCCCGGAGCCTACGAGCAGTACTTC,CASSFSPGAYEQYF
TRBV30,TRBJ1-1,many,NA,TGTGCCTGGAGTCAGGGAAACACTGAAGCTTTCTTT,CAWSQGNTEAFF
TRBV7-9,TRBJ2-7,many,NA,TGTGCCAGCAGCTTAGGCCCAGGTGCTCTAACCTACGAGCAGTACTTC,CASSLGPGALTYEQYF
TRBV2,TRBJ2-1,many,TRBD2,TGTGCCAGCAACCAACTAGCGGGAGGGCCGAATGAGCAGTTCTTC,CASNQLAGGPNEQFF
TRBV24-1,TRBJ2-2,NA,TRBD1,TGTGCCACCAGTGATTTCAAGCCGGGACAGGCGAACACCGGGGAGCTGTTTTTT,CATSDFKPGQANTGELFF
TRBV20-1,TRBJ1-3,few,NA,TGCAGTACTGGGGGCTCTGGAAACACCATATATTTT,CSTGGSGNTIYF
TRBV24-1,TRBJ2-3,NA,NA,TGTGCCACCAGTGCCGGGACTAGCACAGATACGCAGTATTTT,CATSAGTSTDTQYF
TRBV7-2,TRBJ2-7,few,NA,TGTGCCAGCAGCTCTTTGACAGGACCCTCCTACGAGCAGTACTTC,CASSSLTGPSYEQYF
TRBV11-2,TRBJ2-1,many,NA,TGTGCCAGCAGCTTGCCCAGTAAAGGGGAAAGTGTAACGTCGTGGGATGAGCAGTTCTTC,CASSLPSKGESVTSWDEQFF
TRBV7-9,TRBJ2-3,few,TRBD1,TGTGCCAGCAGCCCCCGGACAGGTCCCACAGATACGCAGTATTTT,CASSPRTGPTDTQYF
TRBV7-8,TRBJ2-2,few,TRBD2,TGTGCCAGCAGCCTCCTGCCGTCGACTAGCGGGAGGGTTGGCGGGGAGCTGTTTTTT,CASSLLPSTSGRVGGELFF
TRBV19,TRBJ2-2,NA,NA,TGTGCCAGTATCCCGTCTGAAGGGGTCACCGGGGAGCTGTTTTTT,CASIPSEGVTGELFF
TRBV7-2,TRBJ2-7,many,TRBD2,TGTGCCAGCAGCGGCACCCCTCTAGCGGGGGGGGGGGAGCAGTACTTC,CASSGTPLAGGGEQYF
TRBV11-3,TRBJ2-7,many,TRBD1,TGTGCCAGCAGCTTAGACCGGGACAGAGCCTACGAGCAGTACTTC,CASSLDRDRAYEQYF
TRBV5-1,TRBJ2-1,few,TRBD1,TGCGCCAGCAGCTTCGGGACAGCCTCCAATGAGCAGTTCTTC,CASSFGTASNEQFF
TRBV29-1,TRBJ1-3,few,NA,TGCAGCGTTGTGGGCCGGGGGGGCCCCGGGACTGGAAACACCATATATTTT,CSVVGRGGPGTGNTIYF
TRBV7-2,TRBJ1-1,many,NA,TGTGCCACCCGGGGACGGTTGAACACTGAAGCTTTCTTT,CATRGRLNTEAFF
TRBV24-1,TRBJ1-1,many,NA,TGTGCCACCAGTGATTCCCCGGGCAGCCGAGGGAACACTGAAGCTTTCTTT,CATSDSPGSRGNTEAFF
TRBV11-3,TRBJ1-1,many,TRBD1,TGTGCCAGCAGCTTTCTAACAGGGGGGGCTGAAGCTTTCTTT,CASSFLTGGAEAFF
TRBV9,TRBJ1-2,NA,NA,TGTGCCAGCAGCGTAGCCGGGAGCGGCTATGGCTACACCTTC,CASSVAGSGYGYTF
TRBV5-6,TRBJ1-1,few,NA,TGTGCCAGCAGTCTTGCCAGCGGGCAGCTAAAAGGAGCTTTCTTT,CASSLASGQLKGAFF
TRBV7-9,TRBJ2-7,many,NA,TGTGCCACGACAGGCCTTGGAGGCGAGCAGTACTTC,CATTGLGGEQYF
TRBV5-1,TRBJ2-4,few,TRBD2,TGCGCCAGCAGCATGACTAGCGGGGGAGCCAAAAACATTCAGTACTTC,CASSMTSGGAKNIQYF
TRBV28,TRBJ1-1,NA,NA,TGTGCCAGCAGTTTATCGGTGGATGAAGCTTTCTTT,CASSLSVDEAFF
TRBV29-1,TRBJ1-2,many,NA,TGCAGCGTTCTCGGGCAGGGCGGCGGCTACACCTTC,CSVLGQGGGYTF
TRBV12-3/TRBV12-4,TRBJ2-5,few,NA,NA,CASSVGQGAVETRYF
TRBV19,TRBJ2-3,many,NA,TGTGCCAGTAGTATAGAGGTGGAGGGGGGATGGAATACGCAGTATTTT,CASSIEVEGGWNTQYF
TRBV15,TRBJ1-6,NA,NA,TGTGCCACCAGCAGAGAAAGGGGTAATTCACCCCTCCACTTT,CATSRERGNSPLHF
TRBV5-1,TRBJ2-1,few,TRBD2,TGCGCCAGCAGCGAATCCCCGGGACTAGCGGGAGGAGTGACGGTTAATGAGCAGTTCTTC,CASSESPGLAGGVTVNEQFF
TRBV7-2,TRBJ2-7,NA,NA,TGTGCCAGCAGCTTAGTTCCAGCGGAGTACGAGCAGTACTTC,CASSLVPAEYEQYF
TRBV27,TRBJ2-2,NA,TRBD1,TGTGCCAGCAGTTTAGTGGGCGGGGACAGGGGAACCGGGGAGCTGTTTTTT,CASSLVGGDRGTGELFF